The rows below give T cell receptor beta chains drawn from one sample of a study of T cells in localized non-small cell lung cancer. Profiling relied on immunoSEQ multiplex PCR, and the TCRdb table lists in-frame clones only, not all of them. The sample has about 30,000 clones, more than 75% seen once. This material consisted of peripheral blood, taken before any cancer treatment. Source of these receptors: a female donor older than 55 with stage III squamous cell lung carcinoma. The CDR3 runs from the conserved cysteine through the conserved F or W. Each record gives: CDR3 protein, CDR3 DNA, V gene, D gene, J gene, clone size. D genes are given only for firm matches. Size values are once, few and many counts, or a class for expanded clones, and some rows have none.

CASRPTGGRNEKLFF TGTGCCAGCAGACCGACAGGGGGTCGGAATGAAAAACTGTTTTTT TRBV2 TRBD1 TRBJ1-4 once
CASSLDSRVPGELFF TGTGCCAGCAGCCTCGATTCTCGGGTGCCCGGGGAGCTGTTTTTT TRBV7-9 . TRBJ2-2 few
CASRWDVNSNQPQHF TGTGCCAGTAGGTGGGATGTAAATAGCAATCAGCCCCAGCATTTT TRBV19 . TRBJ1-5 .
CASSAQNTEAFF TGTGCCAGCAGTGCCCAGAACACTGAAGCTTTCTTT TRBV2 . TRBJ1-1 .
CASSLVGGADTQYF TGTGCCAGCAGTTTGGTGGGGGGGGCCGATACGCAGTATTTT TRBV28 . TRBJ2-3 .
CASSAGLREQYF TGTGCCAGCAGCGCGGGACTCCGAGAGCAGTACTTC TRBV2 . TRBJ2-7 .
CASSTDSVGPLHF TGCGCCAGCAGCACCGACAGTGTAGGACCCCTCCACTTT TRBV5-1 . TRBJ1-6 .
CASSTPDGGRIGELFF TGTGCCAGCAGCACCCCGGACGGAGGACGGATCGGGGAGCTGTTTTTT TRBV5-4 . TRBJ2-2 .
CASSLFTGLYGYTF TGTGCCAGCAGTTTGTTCACAGGGCTCTATGGCTACACCTTC TRBV28 . TRBJ1-2 .
CASSPKGDRGNYEQYF TGTGCCAGTAGCCCAAAAGGGGACAGGGGAAACTACGAGCAGTACTTC TRBV19 TRBD1 TRBJ2-7 .
CASGGRETDTQYF TGTGCCAGCGGGGGTCGGGAGACAGATACGCAGTATTTT TRBV5-4 . TRBJ2-3 .
CAISGTGSNTGELFF TGTGCCATCTCCGGGACAGGTTCGAACACCGGGGAGCTGTTTTTT TRBV10-3 TRBD1 TRBJ2-2 .
CASSPRGETSGTMGSYNEQFF TGTGCCAGCAGTCCGAGAGGCGAGACTAGCGGGACAATGGGGTCCTACAATGAGCAGTTCTTC TRBV27 TRBD2 TRBJ2-1 .
CASSLSTGRSYEQYF TGCGCCAGCAGCTTGAGTACAGGGAGGTCCTACGAGCAGTACTTC TRBV5-1 . TRBJ2-7 once
CASKWGRGQSPLHF TGTGCCAGCAAGTGGGGCAGGGGGCAGTCACCCCTCCACTTT TRBV2 TRBD1 TRBJ1-6 .
CASSPNRVSAGELFF TGTGCCAGCAGCCCCAACAGGGTTTCGGCCGGGGAGCTGTTTTTT TRBV7-2 . TRBJ2-2 .
CASSEGGLNTEAFF TGTGCCAGCAGTGAGGGGGGTTTGAACACTGAAGCTTTCTTT TRBV2 . TRBJ1-1 .
CASSPGQPLNQPQHF TGTGCCAGCTCCCCAGGACAGCCCCTCAATCAGCCCCAGCATTTT TRBV18 . TRBJ1-5 .
CASSEGTSGSHGEQYF TGTGCCAGCAGTGAAGGGACTAGCGGGAGTCATGGGGAGCAGTACTTC TRBV2 TRBD2 TRBJ2-7 .
CASPSPGWDGYTF TGTGCCAGTCCAAGCCCAGGGTGGGATGGCTACACCTTC TRBV2 . TRBJ1-2 .
CASSLSPGNYGYTF TGCGCCAGCAGCTTAAGCCCGGGTAACTATGGCTACACCTTC TRBV5-1 . TRBJ1-2 .